The 14 T cell receptor beta chains below come from one sample, sequenced in a study of response to subunit inactivated influenza vaccine. Using its own MiXCR run on the RT-PCR reads, TCRdb lists one record per CDR3 protein. Of over 650,000 distinct CDR3 sequences detected, around 20% appear once; the ten largest clones hold approximately 11%. Source: PBMCs from blood, taken 4 to 6 days after vaccination. Receptors originate from a middle-aged man who received an inactivated influenza vaccine.

This clonotype was detected a few times. This chain uses TRBV30 with TRBJ2-5, with D maybe TRBD2 (6 bases). The CDR3 runs to 14 residues. Germline CDR1 is GTSNPN and CDR2 is SVGIG (reference sequence). V was pared by 3 bases and J by 4 bases, with 15 bases between. For the CDR3, the DNA is TGTGCCTGGAGGTCCGGGGGTTCTTCAGAGACCCAGTACTTC. Translation: CAWRSGGSSETQYF.

This clonotype was seen repeatedly, ten times or more. This chain connects TRBV7-3 to TRBJ2-5; either TRBD1 or TRBD2 may supply D (6 bases each). The CDR3 runs to 13 residues. Germline V gene lookup returns CDR1 SGHTA and CDR2 FQGTGA. Trimming took off 5 bases at V and 4 bases at J, with 11 bases between the two ends. This CDR3 is CASSQGRGETQYF. In DNA, the CDR3 is TGTGCCAGCAGCCAGGGGCGGGGAGAGACCCAGTACTTC.

This clonotype was seen repeatedly, ten times or more. The chain uses TRBV10-3 and TRBJ2-7; 10 bases fit TRBD2. Per the germline V gene, CDR1 is ENHRY and CDR2 is SYGVKD. V lost 3 bases and J lost 4; bases outside the gene matches: 0. CDR3 length: 13 residues. CDR3 in DNA: TGTGCCATCAGTGAACTAGCGGGGTACGAGCAGTACTTC. Its translation: CAISELAGYEQYF.

The rearrangement uses TRBV29-1 and TRBJ1-1, with a tentative D call TRBD1 (5 bases). The CDR3 has 14 amino acids. V dropped 0 bases and J dropped 10 bases, with 18 bases sitting between them. Germline values: CDR1 SQVTM, CDR2 ANQGSEA. The CDR3 is CSVEEVTGSTGAFF. The CDR3 bases are TGCAGCGTTGAAGAAGTAACAGGTTCTACGGGAGCTTTCTTT.

V gene TRBV4-3 combines with J gene TRBJ2-4; D gene unclear. This CDR3 comprises 12 residues. Germline-derived CDR1 and CDR2 are LGHNA and YSLEER. V was trimmed by 0 bases and J by 15 bases, leaving 12 bases between them. This CDR3 reads CASSQDLGIPYF. The DNA for the CDR3 is TGCGCCAGCAGCCAAGATTTGGGGATCCCGTACTTC.

This clonotype came up a few times. The chain couples TRBV20-1 to TRBJ1-2; 10 bases line up with TRBD1. Germline V gives CDR1 DFQATT, CDR2 SNEGSKA (reference sequence). Trimming removed 6 bases from V and 4 bases from J; junction bases left unmatched: 5. This CDR3 comprises 13 residues. CDR3 in DNA: TGCAGTGCCGCGACAGGGGGCGGCTATGGCTACACCTTC. Its translation is CSAATGGGYGYTF.

This clonotype was detected only a few times. This chain links TRBV7-8 with TRBJ2-7; D unclear. V was clipped by 2 bases and J by 3 bases, with 8 bases between them. Germline V gives CDR1 SGHVS, CDR2 FQNEAQ. The CDR3 covers 13 residues. In nucleotides, the CDR3 is TGTGCCAGCAGCTTATTACAGATCTACGAGCAGTACTTC. Amino acids: CASSLLQIYEQYF.

The J gene is TRBJ2-7, the V gene TRBV6-2 or TRBV6-3, with D perhaps TRBD2 (5 bases). The germline gives CDR1 MNHEY, CDR2 SVGEGT. This CDR3 is built from 14 residues. The germline V and J ends were trimmed by 7 bases and 6 bases, with 19 bases remaining between them. In DNA form, the CDR3 reads TGTGCCAGCAAAAACCTCTCGGGAATCCCCGAGCAGTACTTC. Residues: CASKNLSGIPEQYF.

This clonotype was counted only a few times. The chain carries TRBV3-1 and TRBJ1-2; 8 bases fit TRBD1. Germline V CDR1 and CDR2: LGHDT, YNNKEL (reference sequence). The CDR3 spans 17 residues. V lost 4 bases to trimming and J lost 4 bases; unmatched junction nucleotides: 14. The CDR3 DNA reads TGTGCCAGCAGCCCTCAGGGGGCAACCCTTGGGCGCTATGGCTACACCTTC. This encodes CASSPQGATLGRYGYTF. Full variable domain (missing parts from reference TRBV3-1 and TRBJ1-2): DTAVSQTPKYLVTQMGNDKSIKCEQNLGHDTMYWYKQDSKKFLKIMFSYNNKELIINETVPNRFSPKSPDKAHLNLHINSLELGDSAVYFCASSPQGATLGRYGYTFGSGTRLTVV.

This clonotype was seen more than once but under ten times. CDR3 bases: TGCGCCAGCAAAGCGGGGAGCTTGGGCGGTGAGCAGTTCTTC. Its translation is CASKAGSLGGEQFF. The chain combines TRBV5-1 with TRBJ2-1, with TRBD2 matching 7 bases. Looked up from germline, CDR1 is SGHRS and CDR2 is YFSETQ. The CDR3 loop spans 14 amino acids. Trimming at V came to 6 bases and at J to 9 bases, leaving 12 bases not matched to a gene.

This clonotype was seen a few times. The J gene is TRBJ2-2, the V gene TRBV4-1; no reliable D call. The ends were cut back, 0 bases at V and 4 bases at J, with 9 bases in the middle. This CDR3 spans 15 amino acids. In germline, CDR1 is MGHRA, CDR2 YSYEKL. Written as DNA, the CDR3 is TGCGCCAGCAGCCAAGAGGCAGGTCTCACCGGGGAGCTGTTTTTT. This translates into CASSQEAGLTGELFF.

This clonotype occurred many times. The chain combines TRBV6-2 or TRBV6-3 with TRBJ2-1; D is unclear. This CDR3 region has 16 residues. V was clipped by 8 bases and J by 0 bases, with 17 bases between them. The germline V gene encodes CDR1 MNHEY and CDR2 SVGEGT. In DNA, the CDR3 is TGTGCCAGCTCCGAGTCCGCAGCACGCTCCTACAATGAGCAGTTCTTC. This sequence encodes CASSESAARSYNEQFF.

The sample holds a few counts of this clonotype. The junction departs from germline at one end; a sequencing error may be responsible. The chain carries TRBV20-1 and TRBJ2-7; 13 nucleotides line up with TRBD2. Germline V gene data show CDR1 as DFQATT and CDR2 as SNEGSKA (reference sequence). The CDR3 runs 13 residues. CDR3 in amino acids: CSARDGLAGALSF. CDR3 bases: TGCAGTGCTAGAGACGGACTAGCGGGAGCCCTGTCCTTC.

The gene calls are TRBV20-1 and TRBJ2-1; no reliable D call. Germline V gives CDR1 DFQATT, CDR2 SNEGSKA (reference sequence). The V end was cut by 5 bases, the J end by 11 bases, with 10 bases between. This CDR3 region has 10 residues. As DNA, the CDR3 is TGCAGTGCTGGACCCGGCCAGCAGTTCTTC. It is translated as CSAGPGQQFF.